One sample yielded the 16 T cell receptor beta chains listed below, sequenced in a study of T cell changes during pregnancy in multiple sclerosis. Data came from immunoSEQ multiplex PCR; TCRdb stores just in-frame clones and leaves some out. The data hold tens of thousands of clones, with 94% observed a single time. Sequencing used peripheral blood, obtained in the third trimester of pregnancy. The receptors stem from a female donor with multiple sclerosis, enrolled in a pregnancy study.

This rearrangement joins TRBV19 to TRBJ2-7; 7 bases match TRBD1. Looked up from germline, CDR1 is LNHDA and CDR2 is SQIVND (reference sequence). The CDR3 runs to 15 residues. J was trimmed by 1 base and V by 2 bases; bases with no gene match: 5. The CDR3 loop is CASSITGQLSYEQYF. The CDR3, as DNA: TGTGCCAGTAGTATAACGGGACAGCTATCCTACGAGCAGTACTTC.

A single count supports this clone. The chain combines TRBV5-6 with TRBJ1-2; the D gene is possibly TRBD1 (6 bases). Germline-derived CDR1 and CDR2 are SGHDT and YYEEEE. V was clipped by 0 bases and J by 7 bases, with 10 bases between them. CDR3 length equals 13 residues. CDR3 region: CASSLEGVAGYTF. The CDR3 nucleotides are TGTGCCAGCAGCTTGGAGGGGGTCGCTGGCTACACCTTC.

The chain is built from TRBV2 and TRBJ2-7; D perhaps matches TRBD2 (6 bases). This CDR3 is built from 13 residues. V gave up 7 bases and J gave up 4 bases, with 14 bases separating them. The germline gives CDR1 SNHLY, CDR2 FYNNEI. The CDR3 region has the DNA TGTGCCAGCATCGAGACTAGTATGTACGAGCAGTACTTC. Protein: CASIETSMYEQYF.

The chain recombines TRBV27 with TRBJ1-5; D may be TRBD1 (6 bases). The CDR3 covers 18 residues. The germline V and J ends were trimmed by 7 bases and 0 bases, with 22 bases remaining between them. The germline gives CDR1 MNHEY, CDR2 SMNVEV (reference sequence). The CDR3 sequence: CASTYNRAQLYSNQPQHF. CDR3 sequence (DNA): TGTGCCAGCACCTATAACAGGGCCCAATTATATAGCAATCAGCCCCAGCATTTT.

V gene TRBV4-1 combines with J gene TRBJ1-6, with a weak D call TRBD1 (6 bases). Trimming pared 0 bases from V and 3 bases from J, leaving 6 bases between. The germline V gene has CDR1 MGHRA and CDR2 YSYEKL. CDR3 length: 15 amino acids. The CDR3: CASSQEGHYNSPLHF. The CDR3, as DNA: TGCGCCAGCAGCCAAGAGGGACACTATAATTCACCCCTCCACTTT.

This rearrangement joins TRBV2 to TRBJ1-2, with 8 nucleotides matching TRBD1. CDR3 length equals 13 residues. The germline gives CDR1 SNHLY, CDR2 FYNNEI. V lost 5 bases and J lost 8; bases outside the gene matches: 7. CDR3 bases: TGTGCCAGCAGTCCCGGACAGGGAGGAGGCTACACCTTC. Its translation is CASSPGQGGGYTF.

The V call is TRBV19, the J call TRBJ1-2; 8 nucleotides agree with TRBD1. The V gene end was trimmed by 5 bases and the J gene end by 8 bases; junction bases not matched to a gene: 4. Germline assignment: CDR1 LNHDA and CDR2 SQIVND (reference sequence). This CDR3 region has 12 residues. The CDR3 bases are TGTGCCAGTAGTCCGGGGACAGGCGGCTACACCTTC. It specifies CASSPGTGGYTF.

This sequence joins TRBV13 and TRBJ1-1, with D unclear. The V gene's germline CDR1 is PRHDT and CDR2 FYEKMQ (reference sequence). The V end lost 3 bases, the J end lost 0 bases, and 8 bases lay between the germline ends. This CDR3 contains 14 residues. The CDR3 sequence is CASSLEAVNTEAFF. The CDR3 bases are TGTGCCAGCAGCTTGGAGGCCGTGAACACTGAAGCTTTCTTT.

This sequence joins TRBV6-4 and TRBJ2-2, with D unresolved. CDR3 length: 14 residues. V was cut by 8 bases and J by 1 base, with 11 bases left in between. Germline assignment: CDR1 MRHNA and CDR2 SNTAGT. The chain's CDR3 is CASDEEGNTGELFF. The DNA of the CDR3 is TGTGCCAGCGACGAGGAAGGGAACACCGGGGAGCTGTTTTTT.

This clone occurred once. The V and J genes are TRBV11-3 and TRBJ1-1, with a weak D call TRBD1 (5 bases). The V gene lost 1 base and the J gene lost 0 bases, with 6 bases spanning the gap. CDR1 SGHNT and CDR2 YENEEA come from the germline V gene. The CDR3 is made up of 14 amino acids. CDR3 region: CASSLAGMNTEAFF. The CDR3, as DNA: TGTGCCAGCAGCTTAGCAGGGATGAACACTGAAGCTTTCTTT.

The rearrangement uses TRBV18 and TRBJ2-2, with 7 bases aligning to TRBD1. Losses at the gene ends were 3 bases for V and 4 bases for J; bases not matched to a gene: 11. This CDR3 has 17 residues. Germline V gives CDR1 KGHSH, CDR2 LQKENI. The CDR3 nucleotides are TGTGCCAGCTCACCTGACAGGGTACGAACTGGCACCGGGGAGCTGTTTTTT. Translation: CASSPDRVRTGTGELFF.

The chain combines TRBV4-1 with TRBJ2-7; no definite D call. V was pared by 0 bases and J by 5 bases, with 8 bases between. Germline loops: CDR1 MGHRA, CDR2 YSYEKL. This CDR3 region has 13 residues. The CDR3: CASSQDTSDEQYF. The CDR3 coding sequence is TGCGCCAGCAGCCAAGATACGAGTGACGAGCAGTACTTC.

This chain uses TRBV4-1 with TRBJ2-7; D remains unclear. The germline CDR1 and CDR2 sequences are MGHRA and YSYEKL. The CDR3 has 15 residues. The ends were cut back, 0 bases at V and 3 bases at J, with 12 bases in the middle. The CDR3 coding sequence is TGCGCCAGCAGCCAAGAGGTTTGGCAGATCTACGAGCAGTACTTC. Translating gives CASSQEVWQIYEQYF.

This chain links TRBV2 with TRBJ1-1, with D maybe TRBD1 (5 bases). This CDR3 is 13 amino acids long. V lost 6 bases and J lost 1, with 9 bases in between. Germline CDR1 is SNHLY and CDR2 is FYNNEI. The CDR3 DNA reads TGTGCCAGCAGGTATGACAGGAACACTGAAGCTTTCTTT. It yields the protein CASRYDRNTEAFF.

The chain is built from TRBV6-5 and TRBJ1-2; tentatively, D is TRBD1 (5 bases). CDR1 MNHEY and CDR2 SVGAGI come from the germline V gene. Trimming left V 4 bases short and J 4 bases short, with 10 bases between. This CDR3 is built from 13 residues. CDR3 in amino acids: CASSLDRVYGYTF. The CDR3 DNA reads TGTGCCAGCAGTTTAGACAGAGTCTATGGCTACACCTTC.

This chain links TRBV5-6 with TRBJ2-7; D is uncertain. This CDR3 has 13 residues. Trimming cost V 3 bases and J 3 bases, with 10 bases left between them. Germline values: CDR1 SGHDT, CDR2 YYEEEE. The CDR3 coding sequence is TGTGCCAGCAGCTCAATTTTCAGCTACGAGCAGTACTTC. It specifies CASSSIFSYEQYF. Together with reference TRBV5-6 and TRBJ2-7, the CDR3 gives the full variable domain: DAGVTQSPTHLIKTRGQQVTLRCSPKSGHDTVSWYQQALGQGPQFIFQYYEEEERQRGNFPDRFSGHQFPNYSSELNVNALLLGDSALYLCASSSIFSYEQYFGPGTRLTVT.